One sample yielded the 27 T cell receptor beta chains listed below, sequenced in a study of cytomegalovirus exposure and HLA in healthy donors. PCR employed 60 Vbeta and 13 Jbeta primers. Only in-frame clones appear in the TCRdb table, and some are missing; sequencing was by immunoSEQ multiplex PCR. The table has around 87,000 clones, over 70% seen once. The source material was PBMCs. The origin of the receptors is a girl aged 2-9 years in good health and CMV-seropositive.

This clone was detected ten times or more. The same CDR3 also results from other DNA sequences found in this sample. The CDR3 DNA follows: TGTGCCAGCAGTGACTCCGGGGTCGGGGAGCTGTTTTTT. This codes for CASSDSGVGELFF. The chain combines TRBV6-4 with TRBJ2-2; weak D call: TRBD2 (5 bases). The CDR3 extends over 13 amino acids. The V gene's germline CDR1 is MRHNA and CDR2 SNTAGT. Trimming removed 0 bases at V and 7 bases at J, with 6 bases between.

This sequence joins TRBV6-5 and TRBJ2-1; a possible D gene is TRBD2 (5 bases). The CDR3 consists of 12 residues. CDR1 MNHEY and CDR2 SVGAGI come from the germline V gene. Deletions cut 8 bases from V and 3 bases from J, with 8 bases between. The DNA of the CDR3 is TGTGCCAGCCTGGACTTCTACAATGAGCAGTTCTTC. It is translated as CASLDFYNEQFF.

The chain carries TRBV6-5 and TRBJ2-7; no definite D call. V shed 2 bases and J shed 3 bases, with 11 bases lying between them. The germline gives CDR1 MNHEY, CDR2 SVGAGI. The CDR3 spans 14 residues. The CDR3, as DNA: TGTGCCAGCAGTTACGCGGCTGCCAACTACGAGCAGTACTTC. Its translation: CASSYAAANYEQYF.

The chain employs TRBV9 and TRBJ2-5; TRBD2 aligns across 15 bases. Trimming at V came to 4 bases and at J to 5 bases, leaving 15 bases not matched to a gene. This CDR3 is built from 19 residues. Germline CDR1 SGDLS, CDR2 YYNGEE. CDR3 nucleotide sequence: TGTGCCAGCAGCCCTGACGGATCCGGCGGACTAGCGGGAGGGGAGACCCAGTACTTC. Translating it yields CASSPDGSGGLAGGETQYF.

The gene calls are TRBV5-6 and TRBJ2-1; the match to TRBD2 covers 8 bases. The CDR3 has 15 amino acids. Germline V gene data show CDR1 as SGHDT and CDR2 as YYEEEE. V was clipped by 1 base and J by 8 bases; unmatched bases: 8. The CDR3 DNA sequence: TGTGCCAGCAGCTTGTACCAGCGGGAGATCGATGAGCAGTTCTTC. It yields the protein CASSLYQREIDEQFF. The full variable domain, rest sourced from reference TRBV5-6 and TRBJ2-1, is DAGVTQSPTHLIKTRGQQVTLRCSPKSGHDTVSWYQQALGQGPQFIFQYYEEEERQRGNFPDRFSGHQFPNYSSELNVNALLLGDSALYLCASSLYQREIDEQFFGPGTRLTVL.

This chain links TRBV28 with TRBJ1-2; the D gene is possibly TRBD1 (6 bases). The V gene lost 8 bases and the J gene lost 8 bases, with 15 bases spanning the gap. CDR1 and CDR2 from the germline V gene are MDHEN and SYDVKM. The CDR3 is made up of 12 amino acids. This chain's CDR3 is CASGTSVGGYTF. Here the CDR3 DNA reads TGTGCCAGCGGGACAAGCGTCGGCGGCTACACCTTC.

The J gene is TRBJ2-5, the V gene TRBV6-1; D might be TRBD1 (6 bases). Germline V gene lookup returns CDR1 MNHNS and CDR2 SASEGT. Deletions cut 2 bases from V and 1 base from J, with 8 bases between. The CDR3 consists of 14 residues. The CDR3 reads CASSEWTVQETQYF. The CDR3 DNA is TGTGCCAGCAGTGAATGGACAGTCCAAGAGACCCAGTACTTC.

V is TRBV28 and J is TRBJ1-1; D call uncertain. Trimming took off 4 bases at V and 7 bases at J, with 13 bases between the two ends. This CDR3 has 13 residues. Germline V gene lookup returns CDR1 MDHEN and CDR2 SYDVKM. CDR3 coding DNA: TGTGCCAGCAGTTACCATACCAGGTATGAAGCTTTCTTT. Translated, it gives CASSYHTRYEAFF. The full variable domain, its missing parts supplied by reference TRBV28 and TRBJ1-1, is DVKVTQSSRYLVKRTGEKVFLECVQDMDHENMFWYRQDPGLGLRLIYFSYDVKMKEKGDIPEGYSVSREKKERFSLILESASTNQTSMYLCASSYHTRYEAFFGQGTRLTVV.

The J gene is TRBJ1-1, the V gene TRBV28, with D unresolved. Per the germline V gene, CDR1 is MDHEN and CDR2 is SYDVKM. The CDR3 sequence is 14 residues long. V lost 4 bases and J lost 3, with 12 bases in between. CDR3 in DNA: TGTGCCAGCAGTTGGACTCTTTCTGACACTGAAGCTTTCTTT. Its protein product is CASSWTLSDTEAFF.

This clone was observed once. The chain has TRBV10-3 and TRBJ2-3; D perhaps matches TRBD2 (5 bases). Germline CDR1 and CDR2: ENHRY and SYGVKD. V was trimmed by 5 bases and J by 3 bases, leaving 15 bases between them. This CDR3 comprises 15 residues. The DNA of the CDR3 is TGTGCCATCAGTACCACGGGGAAAGGGACAGATACGCAGTATTTT. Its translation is CAISTTGKGTDTQYF.

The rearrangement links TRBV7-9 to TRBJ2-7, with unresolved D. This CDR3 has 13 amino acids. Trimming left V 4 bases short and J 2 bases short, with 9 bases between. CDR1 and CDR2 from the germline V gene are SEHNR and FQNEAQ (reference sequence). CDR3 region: CASSSVPPYEQYF. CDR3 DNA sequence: TGTGCCAGCAGCTCCGTCCCCCCCTACGAGCAGTACTTC. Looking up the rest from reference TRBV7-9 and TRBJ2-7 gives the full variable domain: DTGVSQNPRHKITKRGQNVTFRCDPISEHNRLYWYRQTLGQGPEFLTYFQNEAQLEKSRLLSDRFSAERPKGSFSTLEIQRTEQGDSAMYLCASSSVPPYEQYFGPGTRLTVT.

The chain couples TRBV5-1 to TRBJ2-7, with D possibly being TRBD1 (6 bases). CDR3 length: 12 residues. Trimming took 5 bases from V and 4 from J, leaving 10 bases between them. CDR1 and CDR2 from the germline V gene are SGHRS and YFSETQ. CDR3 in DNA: TGCGCCAGCAGGACAGGTATTTACGAGCAGTACTTC. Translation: CASRTGIYEQYF. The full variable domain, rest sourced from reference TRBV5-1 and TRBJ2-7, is KAGVTQTPRYLIKTRGQQVTLSCSPISGHRSVSWYQQTPGQGLQFLFEYFSETQRNKGNFPGRFSGRQFSNSRSEMNVSTLELGDSALYLCASRTGIYEQYFGPGTRLTVT.

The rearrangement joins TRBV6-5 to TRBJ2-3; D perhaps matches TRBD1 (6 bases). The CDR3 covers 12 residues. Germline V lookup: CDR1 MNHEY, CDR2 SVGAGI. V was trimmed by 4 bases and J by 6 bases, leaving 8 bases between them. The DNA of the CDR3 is TGTGCCAGCAGTTCAGGGGCGGATACGCAGTATTTT. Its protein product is CASSSGADTQYF.

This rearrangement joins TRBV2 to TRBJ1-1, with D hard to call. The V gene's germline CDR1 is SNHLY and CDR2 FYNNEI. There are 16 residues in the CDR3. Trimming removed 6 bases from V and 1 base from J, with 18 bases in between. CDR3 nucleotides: TGTGCCAGCAGAACTCGGAGTGTAGCGGGGAACACTGAAGCTTTCTTT. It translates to CASRTRSVAGNTEAFF.

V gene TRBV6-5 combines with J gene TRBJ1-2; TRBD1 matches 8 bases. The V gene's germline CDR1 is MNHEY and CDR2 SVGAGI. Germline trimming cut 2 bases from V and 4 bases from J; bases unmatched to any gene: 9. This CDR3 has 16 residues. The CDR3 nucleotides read TGTGCCAGCAGTTACAACAGGGGGACCTTTAGCTATGGCTACACCTTC. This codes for CASSYNRGTFSYGYTF.

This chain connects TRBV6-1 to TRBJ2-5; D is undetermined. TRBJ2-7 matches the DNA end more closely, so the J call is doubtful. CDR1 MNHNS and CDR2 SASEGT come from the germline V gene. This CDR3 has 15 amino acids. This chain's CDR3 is CASSELAAPQYEQYF. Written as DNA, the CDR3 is TGTGCCAGCAGTGAATTGGCAGCGCCACAATACGAGCAGTACTTC.

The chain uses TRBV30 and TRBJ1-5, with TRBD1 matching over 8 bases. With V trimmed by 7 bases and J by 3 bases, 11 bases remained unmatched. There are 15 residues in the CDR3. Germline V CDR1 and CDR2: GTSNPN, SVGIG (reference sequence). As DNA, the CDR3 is TGTGCCTTGAGGACAGGGCTTGGCGACAATCAGCCCCAGCATTTT. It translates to CALRTGLGDNQPQHF. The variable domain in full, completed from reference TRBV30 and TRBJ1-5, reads SQTIHQWPATLVQPVGSPLSLECTVEGTSNPNLYWYRQAAGRGLQLLFYSVGIGQISSEVPQNLSASRPQDRQFILSSKKLLLSDSGFYLCALRTGLGDNQPQHFGDGTRLSIL.

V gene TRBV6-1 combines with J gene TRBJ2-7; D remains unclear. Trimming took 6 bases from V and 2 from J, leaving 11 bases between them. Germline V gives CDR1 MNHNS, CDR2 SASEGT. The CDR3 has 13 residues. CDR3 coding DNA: TGTGCCAGCAGAGACTCCCTTACCTACGAGCAGTACTTC. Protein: CASRDSLTYEQYF.

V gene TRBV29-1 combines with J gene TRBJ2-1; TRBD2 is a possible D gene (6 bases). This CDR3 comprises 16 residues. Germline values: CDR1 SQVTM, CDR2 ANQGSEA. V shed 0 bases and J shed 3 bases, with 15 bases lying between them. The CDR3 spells CSVEDPSNSGYNEQFF. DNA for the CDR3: TGCAGCGTTGAAGATCCGAGTAATAGCGGCTACAATGAGCAGTTCTTC.

CDR3 region: CASSPEGTSGTYEQYF. CDR3 sequence (DNA): TGTGCCAGCAGTCCCGAAGGGACTAGCGGAACATACGAGCAGTACTTC. This chain links TRBV6-6 with TRBJ2-7; TRBD2 matches 11 bases. V lost 5 bases, J lost 4 bases, and 10 bases stayed unmatched. The length of the CDR3 is 16 residues. Germline lookup yields CDR1 MNHNY and CDR2 SVGAGI (reference sequence).

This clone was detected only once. CDR3 region: CASSLPGGGHEQYF. The DNA of the CDR3 is TGTGCCAGCAGCTTACCCGGAGGGGGCCACGAGCAGTACTTC. The V gene is TRBV7-2, the J gene TRBJ2-7, with D maybe TRBD1 (7 bases). This CDR3 contains 14 residues. Germline V gives CDR1 SGHTA, CDR2 FQGNSA. The V end was cut by 2 bases, the J end by 5 bases, with 13 bases between. The whole variable domain, remainder taken from reference TRBV7-2 and TRBJ2-7, is GAGVSQSPSNKVTEKGKDVELRCDPISGHTALYWYRQSLGQGLEFLIYFQGNSAPDKSGLPSDRFSAERTGGSVSTLTIQRTQQEDSAVYLCASSLPGGGHEQYFGPGTRLTVT.

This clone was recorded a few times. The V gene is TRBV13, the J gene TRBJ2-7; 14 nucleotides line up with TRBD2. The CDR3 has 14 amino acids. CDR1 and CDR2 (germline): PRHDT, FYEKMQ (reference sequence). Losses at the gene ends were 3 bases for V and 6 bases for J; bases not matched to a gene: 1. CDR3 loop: CASSFGTSGSEQYF. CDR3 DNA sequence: TGTGCCAGCAGCTTCGGGACTAGCGGGAGCGAGCAGTACTTC. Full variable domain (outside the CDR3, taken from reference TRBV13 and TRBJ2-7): AAGVIQSPRHLIKEKRETATLKCYPIPRHDTVYWYQQGPGQDPQFLISFYEKMQSDKGSIPDRFSAQQFSDYHSELNMSSLELGDSALYFCASSFGTSGSEQYFGPGTRLTVT.

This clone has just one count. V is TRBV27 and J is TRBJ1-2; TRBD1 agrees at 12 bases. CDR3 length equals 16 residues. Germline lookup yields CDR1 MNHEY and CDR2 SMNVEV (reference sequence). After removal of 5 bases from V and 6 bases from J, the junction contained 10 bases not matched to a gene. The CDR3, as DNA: TGTGCCAGCAGTCCCGCCGGGACAGGGGGCGCGGATGGCTACACCTTC. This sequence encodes CASSPAGTGGADGYTF.

CDR3 nucleotide sequence: TGTGCCAGCAGCTCAGGGACTGCCTATGGCTACACCTTC. This codes for CASSSGTAYGYTF. The chain is built from TRBV5-5 and TRBJ1-2; D perhaps matches TRBD1 (5 bases). Trimming took off 3 bases at V and 4 bases at J, with 10 bases between the two ends. The germline CDR1 and CDR2 sequences are SGHKS and YYEKEE (reference sequence). The CDR3 has 13 amino acids. The full variable domain, with the rest looked up from reference TRBV5-5 and TRBJ1-2, is DAGVTQSPTHLIKTRGQQVTLRCSPISGHKSVSWYQQVLGQGPQFIFQYYEKEERGRGNFPDRFSARQFPNYSSELNVNALLLGDSALYLCASSSGTAYGYTFGSGTRLTVV.

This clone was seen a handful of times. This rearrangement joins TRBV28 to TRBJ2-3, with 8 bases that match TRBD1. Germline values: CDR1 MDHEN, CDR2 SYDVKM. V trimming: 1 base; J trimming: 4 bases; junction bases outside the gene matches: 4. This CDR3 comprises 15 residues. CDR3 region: CASSLLDREADTQYF. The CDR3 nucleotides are TGTGCCAGCAGTTTATTGGACAGGGAGGCAGATACGCAGTATTTT.

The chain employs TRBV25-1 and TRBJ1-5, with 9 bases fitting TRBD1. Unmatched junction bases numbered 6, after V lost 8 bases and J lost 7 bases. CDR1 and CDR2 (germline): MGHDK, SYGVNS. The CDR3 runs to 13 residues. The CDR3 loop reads CASGNRGQQPQHF. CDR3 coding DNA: TGTGCCAGCGGTAACAGGGGGCAACAGCCCCAGCATTTT.

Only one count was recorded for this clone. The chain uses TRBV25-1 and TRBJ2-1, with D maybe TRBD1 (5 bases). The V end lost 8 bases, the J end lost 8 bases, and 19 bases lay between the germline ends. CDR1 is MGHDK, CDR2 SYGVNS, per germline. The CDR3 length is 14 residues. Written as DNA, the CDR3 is TGTGCCAGCTCACGCCCGACAGATTTGGATGAGCAGTTCTTC. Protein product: CASSRPTDLDEQFF. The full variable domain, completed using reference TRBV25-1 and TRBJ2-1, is EADIYQTPRYLVIGTGKKITLECSQTMGHDKMYWYQQDPGMELHLIHYSYGVNSTEKGDLSSESTVSRIRTEHFPLTLESARPSHTSQYLCASSRPTDLDEQFFGPGTRLTVL.